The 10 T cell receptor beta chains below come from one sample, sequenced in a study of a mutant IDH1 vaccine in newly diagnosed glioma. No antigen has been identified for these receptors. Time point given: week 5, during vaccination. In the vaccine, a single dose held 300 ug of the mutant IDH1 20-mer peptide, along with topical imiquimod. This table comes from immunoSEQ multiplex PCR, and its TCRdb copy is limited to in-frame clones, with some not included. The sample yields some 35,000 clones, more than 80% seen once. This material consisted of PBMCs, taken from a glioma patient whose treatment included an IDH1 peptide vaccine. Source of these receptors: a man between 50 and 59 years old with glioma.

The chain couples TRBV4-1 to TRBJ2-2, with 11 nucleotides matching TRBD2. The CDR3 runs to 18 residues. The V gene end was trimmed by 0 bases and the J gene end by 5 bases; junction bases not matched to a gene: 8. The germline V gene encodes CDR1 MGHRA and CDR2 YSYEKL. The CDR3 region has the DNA TGCGCCAGCAGCCAAGAGGCTAGCGGGAGGCTGGGGACCGGGGAGCTGTTTTTT. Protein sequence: CASSQEASGRLGTGELFF.

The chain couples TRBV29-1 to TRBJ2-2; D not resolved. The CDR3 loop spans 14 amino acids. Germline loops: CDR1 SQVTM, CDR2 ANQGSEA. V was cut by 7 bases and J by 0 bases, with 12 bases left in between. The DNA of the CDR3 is TGCAGCGCTCCACTTCCAGCGAACACCGGGGAGCTGTTTTTT. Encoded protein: CSAPLPANTGELFF.

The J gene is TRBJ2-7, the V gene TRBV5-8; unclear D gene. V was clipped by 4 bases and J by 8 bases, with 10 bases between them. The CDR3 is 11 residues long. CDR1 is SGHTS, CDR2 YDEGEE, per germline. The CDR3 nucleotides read TGTGCCAGCAGCCTACAAGTCCAGCAGTACTTC. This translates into CASSLQVQQYF.

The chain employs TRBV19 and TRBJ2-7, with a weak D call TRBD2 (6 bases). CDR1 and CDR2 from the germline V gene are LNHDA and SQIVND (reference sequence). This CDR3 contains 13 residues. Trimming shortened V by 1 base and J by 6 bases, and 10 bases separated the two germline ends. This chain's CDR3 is CASSIVAGTEQYF. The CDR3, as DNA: TGTGCCAGTAGTATAGTTGCGGGAACCGAGCAGTACTTC.

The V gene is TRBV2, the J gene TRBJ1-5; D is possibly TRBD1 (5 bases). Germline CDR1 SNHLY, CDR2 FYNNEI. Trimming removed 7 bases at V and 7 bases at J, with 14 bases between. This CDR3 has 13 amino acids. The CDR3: CASTEEGFQPQHF. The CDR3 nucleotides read TGTGCCAGCACCGAAGAGGGGTTCCAGCCCCAGCATTTT.

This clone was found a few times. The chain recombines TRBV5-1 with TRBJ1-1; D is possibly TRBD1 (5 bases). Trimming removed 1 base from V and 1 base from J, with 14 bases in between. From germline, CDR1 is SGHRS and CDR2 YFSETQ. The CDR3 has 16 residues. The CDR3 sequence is CASSLRGDGTNTEAFF. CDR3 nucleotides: TGCGCCAGCAGCTTGCGGGGGGACGGAACGAACACTGAAGCTTTCTTT.

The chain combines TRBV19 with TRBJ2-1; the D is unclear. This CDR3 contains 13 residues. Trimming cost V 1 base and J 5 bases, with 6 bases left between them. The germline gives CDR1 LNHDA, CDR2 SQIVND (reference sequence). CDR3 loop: CASSIVINNEQFF. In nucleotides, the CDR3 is TGTGCCAGTAGTATAGTCATTAACAATGAGCAGTTCTTC.

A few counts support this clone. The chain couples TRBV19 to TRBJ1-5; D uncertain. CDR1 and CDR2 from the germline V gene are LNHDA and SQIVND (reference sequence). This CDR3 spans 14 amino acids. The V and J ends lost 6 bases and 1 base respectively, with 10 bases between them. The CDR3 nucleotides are TGTGCCAGTAGGCCTGGAGGGAGCAATCAGCCCCAGCATTTT. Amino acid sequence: CASRPGGSNQPQHF.

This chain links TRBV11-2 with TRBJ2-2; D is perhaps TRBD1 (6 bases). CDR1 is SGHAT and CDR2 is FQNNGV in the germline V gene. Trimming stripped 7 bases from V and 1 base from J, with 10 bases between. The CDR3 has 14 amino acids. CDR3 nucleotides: TGTGCCAGCACCCAGACAGGGAACACCGGGGAGCTGTTTTTT. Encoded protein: CASTQTGNTGELFF.

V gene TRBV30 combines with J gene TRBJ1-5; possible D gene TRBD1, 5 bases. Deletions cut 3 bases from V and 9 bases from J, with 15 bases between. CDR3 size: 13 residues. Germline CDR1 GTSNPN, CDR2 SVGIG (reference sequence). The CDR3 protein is CAWRGGAQGPQHF. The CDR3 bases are TGTGCCTGGAGAGGAGGGGCCCAGGGGCCCCAGCATTTT.